This T cell receptor beta chain was found in a study of T-cell reconstitution after alpha-beta-depleted transplantation in children. This clonotype was detected many times. CDR3 length equals 12 residues. CDR1 and CDR2 from the germline V gene are MDHEN and SYDVKM. Trimming stripped 7 bases from V and 2 bases from J, with 9 bases between. Preparation of the TCRbeta library was carried out with unique molecular identifiers. TCRdb itself ran the PCR reads through MiXCR, one entry per CDR3 protein. The data hold around 360,000 distinct CDR3 sequences, with about 9.3% observed a single time. The input for sequencing was PBMCs from the stem cell graft donor, taken from the stem cell graft. The source is a human donor who donated a stem cell graft to a child with acute lymphoblastic leukemia. The J gene is TRBJ2-7, the V gene TRBV28; D possibly corresponds to TRBD1 (5 bases). The CDR3 loop is CASTGSPYEQYF. Written as DNA, the CDR3 is TGTGCCAGCACAGGGTCTCCCTACGAGCAGTACTTC.